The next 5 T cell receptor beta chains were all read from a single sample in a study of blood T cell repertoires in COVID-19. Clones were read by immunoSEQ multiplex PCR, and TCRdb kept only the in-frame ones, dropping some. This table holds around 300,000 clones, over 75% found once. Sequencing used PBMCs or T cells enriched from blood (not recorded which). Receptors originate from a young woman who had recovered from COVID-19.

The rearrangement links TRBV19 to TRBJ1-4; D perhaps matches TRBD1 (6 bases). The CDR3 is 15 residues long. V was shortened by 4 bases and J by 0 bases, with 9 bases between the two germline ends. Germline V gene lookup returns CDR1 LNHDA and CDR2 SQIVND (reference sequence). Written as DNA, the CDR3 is TGTGCCAGTAGTAATCCAGGGGCAACTAATGAAAAACTGTTTTTT. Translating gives CASSNPGATNEKLFF.

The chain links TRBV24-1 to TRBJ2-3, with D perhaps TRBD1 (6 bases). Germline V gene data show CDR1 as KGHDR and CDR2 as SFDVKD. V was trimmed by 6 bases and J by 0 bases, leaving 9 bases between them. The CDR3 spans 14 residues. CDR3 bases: TGTGCCACCAGTCGGACAGCTAGCACAGATACGCAGTATTTT. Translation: CATSRTASTDTQYF.

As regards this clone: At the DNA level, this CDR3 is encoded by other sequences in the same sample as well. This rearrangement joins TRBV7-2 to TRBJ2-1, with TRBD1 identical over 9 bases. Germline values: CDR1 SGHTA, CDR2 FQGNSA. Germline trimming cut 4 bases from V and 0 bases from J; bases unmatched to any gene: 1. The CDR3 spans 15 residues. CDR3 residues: CASSSGQGSYNEQFF. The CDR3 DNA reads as TGTGCCAGCAGCTCGGGACAGGGCTCCTACAATGAGCAGTTCTTC.

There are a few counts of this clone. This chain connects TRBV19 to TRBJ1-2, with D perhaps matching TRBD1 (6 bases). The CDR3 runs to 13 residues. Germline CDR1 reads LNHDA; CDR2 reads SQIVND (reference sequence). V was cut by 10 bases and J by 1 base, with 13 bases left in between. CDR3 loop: CATSGVGNYGYTF. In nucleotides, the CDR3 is TGTGCCACTTCAGGGGTTGGTAACTATGGCTACACCTTC.

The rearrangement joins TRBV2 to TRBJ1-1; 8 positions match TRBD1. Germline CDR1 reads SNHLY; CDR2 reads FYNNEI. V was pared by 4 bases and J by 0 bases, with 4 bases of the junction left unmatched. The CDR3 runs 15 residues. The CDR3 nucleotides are TGTGCCAGCAGTGCGGGACAGGTCATGAACACTGAAGCTTTCTTT. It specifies CASSAGQVMNTEAFF.